The next 18 T cell receptor beta chains were all read from a single sample in a study of T cell responses to AZD1222 COVID-19 vaccine. The data were produced by immunoSEQ multiplex PCR, yet TCRdb's version contains in-frame clones alone and is incomplete. The sample carries 150,000 to 200,000 clones, 92% recorded once. The sequenced sample was peripheral blood, obtained 28 days after the second AZD1222 dose. The source of these receptors is an adult who received the AZD1222 COVID-19 vaccine.

The chain combines TRBV9 with TRBJ2-2, with TRBD2 identical over 11 bases. CDR3 length equals 17 residues. Germline V gene lookup returns CDR1 SGDLS and CDR2 YYNGEE. The V segment lost 4 bases and the J segment 5 bases; nucleotides outside the gene matches: 10. The CDR3 sequence is CASSNFSGRARTGELFF. CDR3 DNA: TGTGCCAGCAGCAATTTTAGCGGGAGGGCACGGACCGGGGAGCTGTTTTTT.

As for this clone: This same CDR3 is encoded by further DNA sequences in the sample. The V call is TRBV3-1 (or the pseudogene TRBV3-2), the J call TRBJ1-3; D gene ambiguous. Trimming left V 6 bases short and J 3 bases short, with 3 bases between. The CDR3 length is 11 residues. Germline V gene lookup returns CDR1 LGHDT and CDR2 YNNKEL (reference sequence). The CDR3 sequence: CASRDGNTIYF. CDR3 nucleotides: TGTGCCAGCAGGGATGGAAACACCATATATTTT.

Points on this clone: The junction shows a germline mismatch at one end, possibly a read error. The chain has TRBV11-2 and TRBJ2-3; 10 nucleotides align to TRBD1. The CDR3 loop spans 16 amino acids. CDR1 is SGHAT, CDR2 FQNNGV, per germline. DNA for the CDR3: TGTGCCAGCAGATTAGGCGGGACAGGGGAACAAGATACGCAGTATTTT. Translated: CASRLGGTGEQDTQYF.

The V and J genes are TRBV19 and TRBJ1-2; tentative D call: TRBD1 (6 bases). Germline CDR1 LNHDA, CDR2 SQIVND (reference sequence). Trimming removed 5 bases at V and 1 base at J, with 17 bases between. The CDR3 sequence is 16 residues long. CDR3 region: CASSFSSGGGNYGYTF. The CDR3 DNA reads TGTGCCAGTAGTTTCTCCTCCGGGGGCGGTAACTATGGCTACACCTTC.

This sequence joins TRBV6-5 and TRBJ2-1, with D hard to call. The V end was cut by 8 bases, the J end by 5 bases, with 13 bases between. The CDR3 consists of 13 residues. Germline V gene data show CDR1 as MNHEY and CDR2 as SVGAGI. The CDR3 is CASQYSNDNEQFF. CDR3 coding DNA: TGTGCCAGCCAATACAGTAACGACAATGAGCAGTTCTTC.

This chain links TRBV13 with TRBJ2-7; TRBD2 aligns across 9 bases. V dropped 5 bases and J dropped 0; count of bases not matched to a gene: 5. From germline, CDR1 is PRHDT and CDR2 FYEKMQ (reference sequence). The length of the CDR3 is 15 residues. The chain's CDR3 is CASSTAGGVSYEQYF. The CDR3 DNA is TGTGCCAGCAGCACAGCGGGGGGCGTCTCCTACGAGCAGTACTTC.

J is TRBJ1-2 and V is TRBV5-4; D is possibly TRBD1 (5 bases). The CDR3 is 15 residues long. V shed 0 bases and J shed 5 bases, with 14 bases lying between them. Germline CDR1 SGHNT, CDR2 YYREEE (reference sequence). The CDR3 protein is CASSLEHGGGYGYTF. CDR3 DNA sequence: TGTGCCAGCAGCTTGGAGCACGGCGGGGGTTATGGCTACACCTTC.

The chain recombines TRBV11-2 with TRBJ1-5; the match to TRBD1 covers 10 bases. After removal of 5 bases from V and 2 bases from J, the junction contained 6 bases not matched to a gene. Germline CDR1 reads SGHAT; CDR2 reads FQNNGV. This CDR3 has 16 amino acids. Here the CDR3 reads CASSGGTGDGNQPQHF. The CDR3 coding sequence is TGTGCCAGCAGCGGGGGGACAGGGGATGGCAATCAGCCCCAGCATTTT.

The gene calls are TRBV2 and TRBJ2-3, with D hard to call. Trimming took 2 bases from V and 8 from J, leaving 8 bases between them. This CDR3 is built from 12 residues. Germline values: CDR1 SNHLY, CDR2 FYNNEI. The CDR3 reads CASSERAITQYF. The CDR3 region has the DNA TGTGCCAGCAGTGAACGGGCGATTACGCAGTATTTT.

This clone was found a few times. The chain recombines TRBV9 with TRBJ2-1; perhaps TRBD1 as D (5 bases). This CDR3 comprises 15 residues. The germline gives CDR1 SGDLS, CDR2 YYNGEE. V lost 0 bases and J lost 3, with 10 bases in between. CDR3 region: CASSVVAGNYNEQFF. The DNA of the CDR3 is TGTGCCAGCAGCGTAGTCGCAGGGAACTACAATGAGCAGTTCTTC.

The gene calls are TRBV19 and TRBJ1-5; D is perhaps TRBD1 (5 bases). Germline V lookup: CDR1 LNHDA, CDR2 SQIVND (reference sequence). The CDR3 runs to 13 residues. Trimming took off 10 bases at V and 2 bases at J, with 12 bases between the two ends. This CDR3 is CATRGGGNQPQHF. The CDR3 DNA follows: TGTGCCACTAGGGGTGGGGGCAATCAGCCCCAGCATTTT.

The chain has TRBV3-1 (or the pseudogene TRBV3-2) and TRBJ2-2, with 7 bases identical to TRBD2. Trimming cost V 7 bases and J 2 bases; bases outside gene matches: 4. Germline loops: CDR1 LGHDT, CDR2 YNNKEL (reference sequence). The CDR3 has 14 amino acids. The CDR3 protein is CASKGGANTGELFF. The CDR3 DNA reads TGTGCCAGCAAGGGAGGGGCCAACACCGGGGAGCTGTTTTTT.

V usage is TRBV12-3 or TRBV12-4 and J usage is TRBJ1-1; a possible D gene is TRBD1 (5 bases). Deletions cut 2 bases from V and 7 bases from J, with 11 bases between. There are 13 residues in the CDR3. The CDR3 loop is CASSLSGLGEAFF. Written as DNA, the CDR3 is TGTGCCAGCAGTTTATCAGGGTTAGGTGAAGCTTTCTTT.

This chain joins TRBV12-3 or TRBV12-4 and TRBJ2-7; no reliable D call. V was shortened by 2 bases and J by 3 bases, with 5 bases between the two germline ends. There are 12 residues in the CDR3. CDR3 loop: CASSLRHYEQYF. The DNA for the CDR3 is TGTGCCAGCAGTTTACGGCACTACGAGCAGTACTTC.

The rearrangement uses TRBV3-1 (or the pseudogene TRBV3-2) and TRBJ2-6; the D is unclear. Looked up from germline, CDR1 is LGHDT and CDR2 is YNNKEL (reference sequence). Trimming cost V 6 bases and J 0 bases, with 9 bases left between them. This CDR3 is 15 amino acids long. CDR3 DNA: TGTGCCAGCAGTCCCAGGTTCTCTGGGGCCAACGTCCTGACTTTC. Amino acid sequence: CASSPRFSGANVLTF.

The chain links TRBV6-1 to TRBJ2-3; perhaps TRBD1 as D (5 bases). The V and J ends lost 3 bases and 6 bases respectively, with 13 bases between them. The CDR3 extends over 14 amino acids. Looked up from germline, CDR1 is MNHNS and CDR2 is SASEGT. This CDR3 is CASSEIGQADTQYF. The CDR3 DNA follows: TGTGCCAGCAGTGAGATAGGACAAGCGGATACGCAGTATTTT.

The chain couples TRBV4-2 to TRBJ2-7; D possibly corresponds to TRBD2 (6 bases). The CDR3 totals 15 residues. Between the trimmed V and J ends, which lost 1 base and 2 bases, there was a span of 12 bases. Germline assignment: CDR1 LGHNA and CDR2 YNFKEQ. The DNA for the CDR3 is TGTGCCAGCAGCCAAGTCAGACGGGAGACCTACGAGCAGTACTTC. The encoded protein is CASSQVRRETYEQYF.

In DNA, the CDR3 is TGTGCCAGCAGTGGACAGGGGTCCTATGGCTACACCTTC. Its protein product is CASSGQGSYGYTF. The chain has TRBV2 and TRBJ1-2, with TRBD1 matching over 8 bases. The J segment lost 4 bases and the V segment lost 4 bases, leaving 2 bases of the junction unmatched. Germline CDR1 SNHLY, CDR2 FYNNEI. The CDR3 is 13 amino acids.